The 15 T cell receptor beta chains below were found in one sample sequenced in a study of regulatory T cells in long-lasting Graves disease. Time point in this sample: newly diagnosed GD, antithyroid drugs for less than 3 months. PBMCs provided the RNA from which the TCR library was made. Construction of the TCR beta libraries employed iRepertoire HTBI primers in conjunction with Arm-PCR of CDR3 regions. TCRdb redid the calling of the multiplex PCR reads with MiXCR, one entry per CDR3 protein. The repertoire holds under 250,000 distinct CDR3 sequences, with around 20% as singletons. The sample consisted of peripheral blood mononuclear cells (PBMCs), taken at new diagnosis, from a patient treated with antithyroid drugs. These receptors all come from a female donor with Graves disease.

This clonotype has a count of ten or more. The CDR3 DNA reads as TGCGCCAGCAGCCAGACGTCAGGGGCCGGGGAGCTGTTTTTT. Translation gives CASSQTSGAGELFF. The chain recombines TRBV5-1 with TRBJ2-2, with D possibly TRBD1 on 6 matching bases. CDR1 and CDR2 (germline): SGHRS, YFSETQ. V lost 4 bases, J lost 6 bases, and 13 bases lay in between. This CDR3 comprises 14 residues.

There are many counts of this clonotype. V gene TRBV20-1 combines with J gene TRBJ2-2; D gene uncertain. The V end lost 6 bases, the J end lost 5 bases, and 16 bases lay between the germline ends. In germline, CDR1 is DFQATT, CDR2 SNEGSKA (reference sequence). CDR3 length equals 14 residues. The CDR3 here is CSATPRKQTGELFF. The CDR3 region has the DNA TGCAGTGCGACCCCTCGGAAGCAGACCGGGGAGCTGTTTTTT.

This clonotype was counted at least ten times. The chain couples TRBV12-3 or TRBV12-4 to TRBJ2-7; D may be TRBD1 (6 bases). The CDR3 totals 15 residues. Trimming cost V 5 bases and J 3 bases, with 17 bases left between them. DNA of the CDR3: TGTGCCAGCAGTCGCTCCGGGACAACTCACTACGAGCAGTACTTC. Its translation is CASSRSGTTHYEQYF.

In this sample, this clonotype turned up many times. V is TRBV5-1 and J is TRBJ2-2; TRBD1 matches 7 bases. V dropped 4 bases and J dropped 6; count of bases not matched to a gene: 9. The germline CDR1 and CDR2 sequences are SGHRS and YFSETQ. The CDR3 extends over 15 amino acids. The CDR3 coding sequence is TGCGCCAGCAGCCGTACTAACAGGGGCGCCGGGGAGCTGTTTTTT. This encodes CASSRTNRGAGELFF.

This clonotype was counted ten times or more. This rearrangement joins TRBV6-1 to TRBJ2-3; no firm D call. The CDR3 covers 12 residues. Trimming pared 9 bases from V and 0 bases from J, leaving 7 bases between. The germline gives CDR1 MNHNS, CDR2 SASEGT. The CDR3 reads CASKSSTDTQYF. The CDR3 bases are TGTGCCAGTAAAAGTAGCACAGATACGCAGTATTTT.

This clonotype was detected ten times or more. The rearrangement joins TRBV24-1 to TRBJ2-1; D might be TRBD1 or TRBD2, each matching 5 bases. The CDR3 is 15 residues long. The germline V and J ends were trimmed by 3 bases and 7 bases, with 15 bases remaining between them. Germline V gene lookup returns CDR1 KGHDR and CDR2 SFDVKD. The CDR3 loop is CATSDMSGRLNEQFF. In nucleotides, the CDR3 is TGTGCCACCAGTGATATGTCGGGACGCCTAAATGAGCAGTTCTTC.

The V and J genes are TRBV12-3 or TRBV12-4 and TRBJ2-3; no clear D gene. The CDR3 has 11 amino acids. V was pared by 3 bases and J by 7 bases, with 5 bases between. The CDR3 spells CASSLVNTQYF. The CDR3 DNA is TGTGCCAGCAGTTTGGTCAATACGCAGTATTTT.

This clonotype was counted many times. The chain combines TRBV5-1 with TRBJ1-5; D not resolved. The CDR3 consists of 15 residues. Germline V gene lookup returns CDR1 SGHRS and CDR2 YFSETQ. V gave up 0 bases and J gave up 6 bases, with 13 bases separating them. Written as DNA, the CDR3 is TGCGCCAGCAGCTTGGCCTCAGATCCCAGTCAGCCCCAGCATTTT. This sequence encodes CASSLASDPSQPQHF.

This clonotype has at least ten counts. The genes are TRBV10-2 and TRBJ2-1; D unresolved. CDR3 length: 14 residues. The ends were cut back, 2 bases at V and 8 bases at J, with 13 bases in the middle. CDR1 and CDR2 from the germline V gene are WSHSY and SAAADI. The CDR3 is CASSENSLRHEQFF. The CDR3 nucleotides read TGCGCCAGCAGTGAGAACTCGCTGCGACATGAGCAGTTCTTC.

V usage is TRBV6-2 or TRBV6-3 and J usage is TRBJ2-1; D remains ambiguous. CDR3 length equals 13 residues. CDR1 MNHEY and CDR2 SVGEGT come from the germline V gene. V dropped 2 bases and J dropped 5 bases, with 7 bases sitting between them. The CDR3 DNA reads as TGTGCCAGCAGTTACGGGCTAAACAATGAGCAGTTCTTC. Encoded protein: CASSYGLNNEQFF.

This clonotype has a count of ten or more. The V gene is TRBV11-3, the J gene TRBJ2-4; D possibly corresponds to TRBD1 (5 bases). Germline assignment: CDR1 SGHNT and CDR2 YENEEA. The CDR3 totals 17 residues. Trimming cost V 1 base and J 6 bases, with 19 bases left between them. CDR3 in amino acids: CASSLGGQGRVGNIQYF. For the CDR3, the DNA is TGTGCCAGCAGCTTAGGAGGCCAGGGCAGGGTCGGAAACATTCAGTACTTC.

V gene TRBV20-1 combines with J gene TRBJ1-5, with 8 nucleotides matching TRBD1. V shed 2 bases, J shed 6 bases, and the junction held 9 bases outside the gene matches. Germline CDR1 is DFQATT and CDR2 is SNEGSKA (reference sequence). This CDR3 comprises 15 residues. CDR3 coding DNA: TGCAGTGCTAGAAGGGGACAGGAGGGCGGTCAGCCCCAGCATTTT. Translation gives CSARRGQEGGQPQHF.

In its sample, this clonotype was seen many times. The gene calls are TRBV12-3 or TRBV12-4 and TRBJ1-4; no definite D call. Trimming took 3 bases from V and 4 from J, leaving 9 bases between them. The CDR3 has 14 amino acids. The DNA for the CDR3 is TGTGCCAGCAGTTTCGATGAGCTTAATGAAAAACTGTTTTTT. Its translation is CASSFDELNEKLFF.

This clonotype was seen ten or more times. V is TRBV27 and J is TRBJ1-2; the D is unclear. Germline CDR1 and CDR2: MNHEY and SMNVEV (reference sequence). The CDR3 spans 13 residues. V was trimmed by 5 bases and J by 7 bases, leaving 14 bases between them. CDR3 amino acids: CASSPTGVTGYTF. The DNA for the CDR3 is TGTGCCAGCAGTCCCACCGGGGTTACTGGCTACACCTTC.

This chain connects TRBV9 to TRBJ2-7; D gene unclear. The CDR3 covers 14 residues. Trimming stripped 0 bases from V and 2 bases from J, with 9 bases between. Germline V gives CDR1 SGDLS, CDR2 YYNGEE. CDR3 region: CASSVAVNTYEQYF. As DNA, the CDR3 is TGTGCCAGCAGCGTAGCTGTTAACACCTACGAGCAGTACTTC.